The T cell receptor (beta chain) described here comes from a study of T cell responses to AZD1222 COVID-19 vaccine. Study-level findings and limits: Donors were mostly white British, more females; clonal diversity possibly underestimated.

Notes on this clone: The antigen is undetermined.

The repertoire was sequenced with immunoSEQ multiplex PCR; TCRdb's copy has only in-frame clones and lacks some. The sample yields about 100,000 clones, roughly 86% seen once. CDR1 is SGHAT and CDR2 is FQNNGV in the germline V gene. The CDR3 is 15 amino acids. V shed 3 bases and J 4 bases; nucleotides not matched to a gene: 3. The gene calls are TRBV11-2 and TRBJ2-1, with 10 positions matching TRBD1. This receptor was obtained from an adult in good health. Specimen: peripheral blood, collected on day 0 of AZD1222 vaccination. The CDR3 nucleotides read TGTGCCAGCAGCTTCCGGGACAGGGGTTACAATGAGCAGTTCTTC. Its protein product is CASSFRDRGYNEQFF.